This T cell receptor (beta chain) was captured in a study of vaccination and CD4 T cells after COVID-19. Study-wide background: The control cultures got either a CEFX pool, an HIV-1 Nef pool, or no peptide at all.

Treatment: approximately nine-day PBMC culture with coronavirus spike peptide pools or control peptides (ViraFEST assay). Having spent 10 days in culture, CD4+ T cells were then isolated by negative selection. CDR1 is MNHEY and CDR2 is SVGEGT in the germline V gene. The CDR3 covers 14 residues. Trimming shortened V by 4 bases and J by 1 base, and 10 bases separated the two germline ends. Sequenced with the Oncomine TCR Beta short-read assay was DNA taken from cultured CD4+ T cells. TCRdb re-called the PCR reads with MiXCR, one entry per CDR3 protein. Among around 19,000 distinct CDR3 sequences listed, about 40% were seen once. This clonotype was observed a few times. Antigen unknown.

This TCR was sampled from a human donor who had recovered from COVID-19. The sample was CD4+ T cells from blood, cultured in vitro, taken after SARS-CoV-2 vaccination. This sequence joins TRBV6-2 or TRBV6-3 and TRBJ1-1; possibly TRBD1 for D (5 bases). CDR3 amino acids: CASSLGGPNTEAFF. The CDR3 DNA reads as TGTGCCAGCAGTTTGGGGGGACCGAACACTGAAGCTTTCTTT.